The T cell receptor beta chain described here comes from a study of blood T cell repertoires in COVID-19. Profiling relied on immunoSEQ multiplex PCR, and the TCRdb table lists in-frame clones only, not all of them. The repertoire has about 190,000 clones, about 83% of them found once; the top ten carry approximately 5.1%. Sequenced sample: peripheral blood. The clonotype comes from an older woman with active or convalescent COVID-19.

In DNA form, the CDR3 reads TGCGCCAGCAGCCAAGTTGGGGCGACAGACTCGGGCTATGGCTACACCTTC. Translated, it gives CASSQVGATDSGYGYTF. This chain joins TRBV4-1 and TRBJ1-2; D possibly corresponds to TRBD1 (5 bases). The V gene lost 1 base and the J gene lost 4 bases, with 19 bases spanning the gap. The CDR3 sequence is 17 residues long. Germline V CDR1 and CDR2: MGHRA, YSYEKL.